This TCR beta chain is from a study of identical twins. This clonotype showed up just a few times. TCRdb re-derived calls from the 5' RACE reads in MiXCR, one entry per CDR3 protein. The sample has under 300,000 distinct CDR3 sequences; roughly 13% are singletons. Germline CDR1 reads SGDLS; CDR2 reads YYNGEE. CDR3 length: 13 amino acids. The V end was cut by 5 bases, the J end by 4 bases, with 12 bases between. The sequence was collected from a woman aged 18-30 years in good health. Sequencing was carried out using memory (CD45RO+) T cells sorted from blood. The chain employs TRBV9 and TRBJ1-1; D gene uncertain. The CDR3 sequence is CASSGSLGTEAFF. CDR3 coding DNA: TGTGCCAGCAGTGGCAGTTTAGGCACTGAAGCTTTCTTT.